This entry is about one T cell receptor (beta chain). Other DNA variants within this sample encode the same CDR3. These data originate in a study of shared clonotypes between healthy human individuals. Study context: Three plates were used per donor for CD4 naive, three for CD4 memory, two for CD8 naive and one for CD8 memory.

Profiling relied on immunoSEQ multiplex PCR, and the TCRdb table lists in-frame clones only, not all of them. Here the sample spans roughly 590,000 clones, less than 97% being singletons. CD45RO-negative CD8 cells positively selected for CCR7 made up the naive population, which excluded terminally differentiated effector memory CD45RA+ cells. Sequenced input: naive CD8+ T cells sorted from blood. This receptor was taken from a woman in her twenties or thirties in good health.

The CDR3 loop reads CASSPDSYEQYF. CDR3 coding DNA: TGTGCCAGCAGCCCAGACTCCTACGAGCAGTACTTC. The chain links TRBV11-1 to TRBJ2-7; D remains ambiguous. Germline loops: CDR1 SGHAT, CDR2 FQDESV (reference sequence). CDR3 length: 12 residues. Trimming stripped 5 bases from V and 0 bases from J, with 5 bases between. The full variable domain, in which reference TRBV11-1 and TRBJ2-7 provide the parts outside the CDR3, is EAEVAQSPRYKITEKSQAVAFWCDPISGHATLYWYRQILGQGPELLVQFQDESVVDDSQLPKDRFSAERLKGVDSTLKIQPAELGDSAMYLCASSPDSYEQYFGPGTRLTVT.